This section outlines one T cell receptor beta chain sequence together with its context. No cognate antigen has been identified for it. Base qualities were left out, and no much larger clone turns up one base away. The CDR3 contains 15 residues, cysteine and phenylalanine counted. Left in the record is the CDR3 DNA by itself, 45 bases read in frame from the first base. At the junction V is shortened by 0 bases and J by 5 bases; bases outside the gene matches: 4. CDR1 and CDR2, per the germline V gene, are MGHRA and YSYEKL. This specimen comes from a study of cytomegalovirus exposure and HLA in healthy donors (dated by TCRdb to the late 2010s). The study in broad terms: In an earlier analysis of some 610 of the donors, 276 Gb of sequence data and just under 120 million unique TCR beta sequences from roughly 180 million T cells were reported. Besides the first cohort of roughly 660 subjects, a separate validation cohort made up of over 95 different subjects was used. A later analysis re-examined previously published TCR beta repertoires from over 500 donors and added high-resolution HLA genotyping to investigate patterns of TCR occurrence. Roughly 310 gigabases of sequencing data and roughly 90 million unique TCR sequences were included in an early release covering roughly 600 HLA-typed donors. A later genetic analysis took genome-wide SNP genotypes for about 55% of the 666 donors and used that subset as a discovery cohort. To predict cytomegalovirus infection status, the study brought together high-throughput TCR immunosequencing, statistical association of individual TCRs with disease status, and machine learning. HLA typing included class I and class II loci at four-digit resolution. All discovery cohort repertoires had been generated using a single sequencing platform. Alongside the repertoire data, information on donor age, sex, ethnicity and CMV serostatus was compiled. The study aimed to test whether cataloging public T cell receptors could reveal signatures of past pathogen exposure. Among under 450 genotyped donors of the cohort, an average of approximately 240,000 unique TCR beta nucleotide sequences were sequenced per donor, roughly 18% of them non-productive. In an earlier analysis of more than 550 of the donors, high-throughput TCR beta sequencing was used to judge whether each TCR beta V gene segment behaved as functional or pseudogenic. The later analysis used no new phenotypic data to find candidate immune exposures, relying instead on TCR beta sequences and their occurrence across donors. Typing coverage differed by locus: A, B, C, DRB1 and DQB1 were typed in roughly 629-640 donors, DQA1 in about 550, DPA1 in 606, and DPB1 in approximately 450. The study profiled the T cell repertoires of hundreds of subjects by immunosequencing and related them to cytomegalovirus serostatus. Among the roughly 370 genotyped donors, approximately 76% belonged to the genetic ancestry cluster associated with self-reported Caucasian donors. Because of strong linkage in the cohort, four to six DR-DQ haplotypes were treated as single units for association and clustering.

In total, roughly 710 healthy bone marrow donors made up the cohort. At the time of sampling, all cohort members were nominally healthy, though unrecorded immune exposures were likely present. The donor tested CMV seropositive and was one of the 289 seropositive cohort members. A peripheral blood sample was provided by each donor, and peripheral blood mononuclear cells were used for TCR beta sequencing. Genomic DNA extraction from the blood cell samples was performed with the Qiagen DNeasy Blood Extraction Kit. The full study reports these points: A later genetic analysis associated a missense DCLRE1C variant with V-gene and J-gene trimming of TCR beta chains, and an independent cohort replicated the association. When HLA alleles, especially DR and DQ, strongly co-occurred, attributing TCR associations to individual alleles was difficult. In a later analysis, most CMV-associated TCR beta chains were found to appear HLA-restricted, with HLA associations seemingly driven largely by CMV exposure. A few of the identified cytomegalovirus-associated TCR beta chains were confirmed in vitro to be specific for cytomegalovirus antigens. Correlated functional status among segregating V segments might reflect linkage disequilibrium, but an unknown experimental factor could not be ruled out. In a later analysis, HLA-associated TCR beta chains showed more clonal expansion and lower generation probabilities than non-associated chains that were equally common. Broadly in line with IMGT annotations, most TCR beta V segments showed up in productive rearrangements about 87% or about 30% of the time in an earlier analysis of around 550 of the donors. The authors suggested that the approach could potentially be extended to other disease states and immunological phenotypes. A later analysis found that TCR association rates varied across HLA loci, with DRB1 alleles showing the most associated TCRs and HLA-C alleles the fewest. Approximately 16 rarely observed V segments, including chromosome 9 orphons, were excluded from the earlier analysis of a few hundred of the donors because counts were too low. Most TCR sequences were seen in very few donors, while some public TCRs were found in many individuals. CMV serostatus was the only immune exposure information available for the cohort. A further reported finding was that TCR beta sequences accurately predicted the HLA-A and HLA-B alleles for most subjects in the first cohort. A group of highly shared sequence variants was considered likely to be a technical artifact of the sequencing pipeline. HLA typing was unavailable for some donors at each locus, so association tests used only the typed subset. In this cohort, only TCR beta chains were sequenced, and detectable features were limited by the absence of alpha or paired-chain data. In both the original and validation cohorts, the classifier was reported to diagnose cytomegalovirus status with high specificity and sensitivity. Specific HLA alleles were associated with over 15,000 TCR beta sequences at a false discovery rate of 0.05 in a later analysis. Some IMGT-functional V segments, including TRBV6-2 and TRBV6-3, could not be distinguished by the 87-base-pair reads and were therefore excluded. In the study, 164 TCR beta chains were listed as associated with cytomegalovirus. In a later genetic analysis, fewer N-insertions in productive TCRs were reported among donors in an Asian-associated ancestry cluster than the roughly 700-donor mean. Sequencing depth was assumed to be roughly uniform across donors in the presence/absence analyses, though that assumption may not hold. Several of the top co-occurrence clusters appeared to be linked to parvovirus B19, influenza, CMV and Epstein-Barr virus, according to a later analysis.

Libraries were built with the immunoSEQ multiplex PCR assay. For the multiplex PCR, a mixture combining 60 forward primers for TCR Vbeta segments and 13 reverse primers for TCR Jbeta segments was used. The CDR3 region of rearranged TCR beta genes was amplified from genomic DNA by a multiplex PCR assay. Amplified TCR beta libraries were sequenced as 87-base-pair reads on the Illumina HiSeq System. The original methods were these. Across the 670 or so repertoires, a later analysis counted about 81 million unique TCR beta chains, around 10 million of which were shared by at least two donors. Raw reads were error-corrected and collapsed into unique sequences by a nearest-neighbor algorithm in which closely related sequences were merged to remove PCR and sequencing errors. CDR3 sequences were aligned to IMGT reference sequences to assign V, D and J gene segments. Each retained sequence needed at least a six-nucleotide match to both a V gene segment and a J gene segment. Rearrangements were classified as productive when the CDR3 lacked stop codons and remained in frame with V and J, and all other rearrangements were classified as non-productive. Following IMGT convention, CDR3 was defined as the stretch from the second conserved V-encoded cysteine up to the conserved J-encoded phenylalanine. In an earlier analysis of approximately 500 of the donors, sequences lacking an unambiguous match to a single V gene segment were excluded. In an earlier analysis of around 590 of the donors, a V segment was called functional when productive rearrangements were above 56.7%, and segregating when the standard deviation between donors exceeded 5%. A statistical classification framework was built for diagnosing cytomegalovirus status from the catalog of TCR beta chain sequences. In a later analysis, V and J genes were assigned by comparing TCR nucleotide sequences against IMGT/GENE-DB human TR gene sequences. The TCRdist pipeline was used in a later analysis to assign CDR3 sequences and most-parsimonious VDJ recombination scenarios. A later analysis defined each TCR beta chain by its CDR3 amino acid sequence plus V-gene family, and excluded reads lacking a unique V-gene family. As a way to deal with suspected cross-contamination and a sequencing artifact, a later analysis dropped hundreds of nucleotide sequences that were highly shared and had low generation probability. In a later analysis, a clonal expansion index was calculated for each public chain from normalized within-repertoire ranks of inferred template counts. In a later analysis, generation probabilities were computed using a VDJ recombination model fitted to out-of-frame rearrangements, and the results were checked against IGoR. In a later analysis, TCR-TCR, TCR-HLA and TCR-CMV co-occurrence was scored with hypergeometric tests, and a repertoire-size bias correction was applied to TCR pairs. In a later analysis, false discovery rates were estimated by permuting HLA or CMV assignments 20 times. A later analysis grouped co-occurring TCRs with DBSCAN, adding TCRdist sequence similarity when clustering within HLA-allele-positive subsets. Co-occurrence clustering excluded repertoires with fewer than 30,000 or more than 120,000 public chains, plus five with anomalous nucleotide sharing. Imported from immuneACCESS, the table was reduced by TCRdb to in-frame sequences with V and J called. These copies leave out some clones; in studies compared against another copy, an unresolved V gene accounts for under half, and the cause of the remainder is not known. The DNA was the basis for D and trimming; V, J and clone size are from that table. The sample includes about 170,000 clones, with around 78% observed a single time. About 2.1% of the sample rests with the top ten.

This chain joins TRBV4-1 to TRBJ2-5, with 9 bases matching TRBD1. The TCR comes from a woman aged 25-40 years in good health and CMV-seropositive. The specimen was PBMCs. CDR3 reads: CASSQDQGTGETQYF. The nucleotides are TGCGCCAGCAGCCAAGATCAAGGGACAGGGGAGACCCAGTACTTC.